This T cell receptor (beta chain) appears in the sequencing data of a study of OX40 agonist ivuxolimab in advanced cancers. Study-level information: Patients in the trial were receiving intravenous ivuxolimab every 2 weeks, at doses of 0.01 to 10 mg/kg.

Sequencing was performed with immunoSEQ multiplex PCR; in TCRdb, only in-frame clones are kept and a portion is missing. Counted here are some 110,000 clones, 90% occurring once; the ten biggest clones make up 0.4% to 0.6%. Patients who had autoimmune disease history or got systemic immunosuppression were left out. This CDR3 contains 14 residues. Trimming removed 2 bases from V and 1 base from J, with 10 bases in between. In germline, CDR1 is SGDLS, CDR2 YYNGEE. The clonotype comes from an adult with an advanced solid tumor such as melanoma, head and neck, liver or kidney cancer. This sample comprised CD4+ or CD8+ T cells sorted from blood, obtained in a trial of the OX40 agonist ivuxolimab. The V and J genes are TRBV9 and TRBJ2-7; a weak D match, TRBD2 (6 bases). The CDR3 reads CASSVAGTSYEQYF. The CDR3 nucleotides read TGTGCCAGCAGCGTCGCTGGGACTTCCTACGAGCAGTACTTC.